The count of the clone carrying this T cell receptor (beta chain) is one. Its specificity is unknown. The sample originates from a study of cytomegalovirus exposure and HLA in healthy donors. Study-wide findings and caveats: Specificity for CMV antigens was confirmed in vitro for a few of the CMV-associated chains.

V trimming: 5 bases; J trimming: 3 bases; junction bases outside the gene matches: 23. The CDR3 covers 20 residues. The germline V gene encodes CDR1 MDHEN and CDR2 SYDVKM. Assay: immunoSEQ multiplex PCR; the TCRdb copy retains only in-frame clones and omits some. The repertoire includes 200,000 or so clones, 87% of them detected once, and about 2% sits in the top ten. The rearrangement uses TRBV28 and TRBJ2-7; 9 bases are shared with TRBD2. Sequencing was performed on PBMCs. This clonotype originated in a woman under 30 in good health and CMV-seropositive. The DNA of the CDR3 is TGTGCCAGCAGTCCGATAGTTTATCCCTATAGCGGGAGTATGAGCTACGAGCAGTACTTC. This codes for CASSPIVYPYSGSMSYEQYF.